This T cell receptor beta chain was identified in a study of T cell responses to AZD1222 COVID-19 vaccine (dated by TCRdb to the early 2020s). About the investigation overall: AZD1222 recipients with second doses at about 4 weeks or about 12 weeks were pooled, because spike-specific TCR depth and breadth did not differ between schedules. A total of over 230 trial participants underwent TCR sequencing, of whom under 220 had received two doses of AZD1222 and 26 had received two doses of the MenACWY control vaccine. Trial participants were enrolled by age into subgroups of 18-55, 56-69 and 70-plus years, and around 150, 29 and 61 TCR-sequenced participants, respectively, were included in these subgroups. What the authors observed across the whole study: Only five or six AZD1222 recipients were SARS-CoV-2 seropositive at baseline, limiting conclusions about previously exposed vaccinees. Because no day 14 peak-response samples were available, the repertoires could be characterized only after the peak T cell response. The 56-69-year group was small, and its depth increase did not reach significance, likely because of low power. Most participants were white British and females outnumbered males, and the authors suggested that clonal diversity may have been underestimated. CD4 TCRs associated with the vaccine covered the entire spike protein, and the dominant responses were in regions 160-218 and 743-854. Reportedly, almost half of the unique spike-specific TCRs recognized epitopes lying outside the regions that are mutated in the B.1.351 and B.1.1.7 variants. After two AZD1222 doses, spike-specific TCR breadth and depth were significantly higher than at day 0 and than in MenACWY recipients.

This clone appeared a single time. Its antigen remains undetermined. There are no base qualities to consult, and no much larger clone falls within one base. Relative to germline, V is 4 bases shorter and J is 3 bases shorter, with 10 bases between their ends. From the cysteine through the phenylalanine, the CDR3 covers 13 amino acids. The entry retains the CDR3 DNA only, 39 bases that are in frame from base 1. From the germline V gene (reference sequence), CDR1 is SEHNR and CDR2 is FQNEAQ. Taken with the paper, the label for time point translates to: baseline before first vaccination. Vaccinee samples came from UK trials COV001 and COV002, including a single-blind randomized controlled phase 2/3 trial of AZD1222 (ChAdOx1 nCoV-19) in healthy adults. For TCRbeta chain sequencing, PBMC samples were collected from trial participants at day 0 and at day 28 after the second dose. The CDR3 regions of human TCRbeta chains were analyzed by immunosequencing. For the original study's pipeline: Repertoire TCRs were matched against a reference library of SARS-CoV-2-specific TCRs generated with the MIRA antigen-specificity platform. Breadth was defined as the fraction of unique TCRs that were SARS-CoV-2-associated, and depth was defined as the fraction of total T cells that were SARS-CoV-2-associated. Each spike-specific TCR was assigned to its reactive spike region and to a CD4 or CD8 class using the MIRA data. Log10-transformed breadth and depth values were compared by one-way ANOVA with Sidak's multiple comparisons tests. Entries here come from immuneACCESS through TCRdb and include only in-frame sequences with V and J called. Some clones fail to appear in such tables; in the studies checked, an unresolved V gene covers under half of the shortfall, and the cause of the remainder is unknown. The V and J calls and clone size were taken over from that table, and D and trimming were inferred from the DNA. The sample table holds 75,000 to 100,000 clones, of which roughly 87% were seen once. The top ten hold less than 6% of the sample.

The receptor was isolated from an adult in good health. This chain joins TRBV7-9 to TRBJ2-7, and TRBD1 may be the D gene, going by 6 matching bases. Sequenced here: peripheral blood, sampled on day 0 of AZD1222 vaccination. The sequenced DNA is TGTGCCAGCAGCTCCCTCAGGGGCTACGAGCAGTACTTC. It is translated as CASSSLRGYEQYF.